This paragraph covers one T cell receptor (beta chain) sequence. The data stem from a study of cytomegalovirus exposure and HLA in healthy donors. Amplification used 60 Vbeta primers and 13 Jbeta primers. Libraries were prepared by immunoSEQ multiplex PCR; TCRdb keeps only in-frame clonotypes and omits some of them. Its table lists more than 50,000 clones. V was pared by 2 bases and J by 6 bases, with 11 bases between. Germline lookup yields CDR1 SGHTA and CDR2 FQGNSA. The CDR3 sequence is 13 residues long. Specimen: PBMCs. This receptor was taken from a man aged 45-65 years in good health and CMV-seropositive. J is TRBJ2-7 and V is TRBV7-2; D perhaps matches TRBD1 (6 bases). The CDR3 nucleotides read TGTGCCAGCAGCTTAAACAGGGTAGCCGAGCAGTACTTC. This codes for CASSLNRVAEQYF.